The clone carrying this T cell receptor (beta chain) has at least ten counts. The entry originates in a study of T cells in Graves' hyperthyroidism and ophthalmopathy. Study in general: Peripheral blood draws took place at initial diagnosis, ahead of any treatment.

Amplified regions were TCR beta CDR3 sequences from RNA transcripts. A set of HTBI primers served as the primers for a first-round RT-PCR of the TCR CDR3. TCRdb passed the multiplex PCR reads through MiXCR, listing each CDR3 protein once. In the table there are 300,000 or so distinct CDR3 sequences, over 15% of which are singletons. Germline V lookup: CDR1 SGHRS, CDR2 YFSETQ. The CDR3 totals 14 residues. The J segment lost 2 bases and the V segment lost 1 base, leaving 3 bases of the junction unmatched. Clinical Activity Scores of at least 3, NOSPECS grades of at least 4 and durations under 3 months characterized ophthalmopathy patients.

The receptor was derived from a woman aged 55-69 years with Graves' ophthalmopathy. What was sequenced was blood. The V gene is TRBV5-1, the J gene TRBJ2-7; 7 positions match TRBD2. CDR3 sequence: CASSLMAGAYEQYF. The CDR3 bases are TGCGCCAGCAGCTTGATGGCGGGGGCCTACGAGCAGTACTTC.